The clone carrying this TCR beta chain was seen repeatedly, ten times or more. No antigen is known for it. V was pared by 6 bases and J by 6 bases, with 23 bases between. This CDR3 comprises 16 residues. CDR1 and CDR2 from the germline V gene are MNHEY and SVGEGT. TCRdb re-derived calls from the 5' RACE reads in MiXCR, one entry per CDR3 protein. The table shows about 120,000 distinct CDR3 sequences, with 6.5% to 9% occurring only once. The sample is drawn from a study of T cells after yellow fever vaccination. Study-wide findings and caveats: A minor fraction of clonotypes spanned both CD4 and CD8 compartments.

The sample in question was CD4+ T cells sorted from PBMCs, obtained about 41 days after the first yellow fever vaccination. This chain joins TRBV6-2 or TRBV6-3 and TRBJ1-2; the D gene is possibly TRBD1 (5 bases). This receptor was obtained from a man between 18 and 35 years old who received the YFV17D yellow fever vaccine. The CDR3: CASSGFFRQLLDGYTF. The CDR3 DNA is TGTGCCAGCAGCGGCTTCTTTAGACAGCTACTCGATGGCTACACCTTC.